This passage covers 22 T cell receptor beta chains from one sample sequenced in a study of blood T cells in healthy people across ages. Using a J-beta primer mix together with a sample-barcoded 5' primer, a second PCR was run for about 7 to 12 cycles. From the 5' RACE reads, TCRdb called clonotypes with MiXCR, one entry per CDR3 protein. The sample yields about 930,000 distinct CDR3 sequences, around 29% seen once. These data are also associated with another study on T cells of mothers and their children.

The sequenced sample was blood. The receptors come from a woman in her thirties or forties in good health.

The chain couples TRBV5-1 to TRBJ1-1; 7 bases fit TRBD1. This CDR3 is 16 amino acids long. Germline-derived CDR1 and CDR2 are SGHRS and YFSETQ. V shed 5 bases, J shed 0 bases, and the junction held 10 bases outside the gene matches. The CDR3 sequence is CASRVYTGTVNTEAFF. CDR3 nucleotide sequence: TGCGCCAGCAGAGTGTATACCGGGACAGTGAACACTGAAGCTTTCTTT.

The rearrangement joins TRBV4-2 to TRBJ1-4; possible D gene TRBD1, 6 bases. Germline V gene sequence: CDR1 LGHNA, CDR2 YNFKEQ. Between the trimmed V and J ends, which lost 1 base and 8 bases, there was a span of 17 bases. This CDR3 has 16 amino acids. The CDR3 here is CASSQGGQGFGEKLFF. For the CDR3, the DNA is TGTGCCAGCAGCCAAGGTGGCCAGGGGTTTGGCGAAAAACTGTTTTTT.

This clonotype was seen many times. The chain uses TRBV3-1 and TRBJ1-1; D gene unclear. V lost 4 bases, J lost 0 bases, and 6 bases lay in between. Germline CDR1 and CDR2: LGHDT and YNNKEL (reference sequence). CDR3 size: 13 residues. Here the CDR3 reads CASSPLMNTEAFF. In DNA, the CDR3 is TGTGCCAGCAGCCCCCTGATGAACACTGAAGCTTTCTTT.

In this sample, this clonotype turned up a few times. With a much larger clone just one base away, this may be a read error. J is TRBJ2-5 and V is TRBV12-3 or TRBV12-4; 8 bases agree with TRBD1. Trimming removed 3 bases from V and 5 bases from J; junction bases left unmatched: 14. The CDR3 sequence is 17 residues long. The CDR3 loop is CASSLPPGQGGSETQYF. The CDR3 DNA sequence: TGTGCCAGCAGTTTGCCACCCGGACAGGGTGGTTCTGAGACCCAGTACTTC.

This clonotype was recorded at least ten times. This chain's CDR3 is CASSLRGDNSPLHF. The DNA of the CDR3 is TGTGCCAGCAGTTTAAGAGGGGATAATTCACCCCTCCACTTT. The chain combines TRBV12-3 or TRBV12-4 with TRBJ1-6, with TRBD1 as a possible D gene (5 bases). Trimming shortened V by 2 bases and J by 5 bases, and 7 bases separated the two germline ends. This CDR3 is built from 14 residues.

The gene calls are TRBV20-1 and TRBJ2-5; 14 bases agree with TRBD2. The length of the CDR3 is 16 residues. In germline, CDR1 is DFQATT, CDR2 SNEGSKA (reference sequence). Trimming cost V 5 bases and J 2 bases; bases outside gene matches: 7. CDR3 sequence: CSAEGLAGAVQETQYF. For the CDR3, the DNA is TGCAGTGCTGAGGGACTAGCGGGGGCCGTGCAAGAGACCCAGTACTTC.

The chain links TRBV28 to TRBJ2-1, with TRBD1 matching 7 bases. The CDR3 is 15 residues long. CDR1 MDHEN and CDR2 SYDVKM come from the germline V gene. Trimming took 6 bases from V and 4 from J; bases not matched to a gene: 9. In DNA form, the CDR3 reads TGTGCCAGCAGCAAGCGAGACAGGGCTTACAATGAGCAGTTCTTC. Its translation is CASSKRDRAYNEQFF.

This clonotype was seen more than once but under ten times. A much larger clone differs by one base, so this may be a read error. J is TRBJ1-2 and V is TRBV20-1; D gene ambiguous. This CDR3 spans 15 amino acids. Trimming cost V 6 bases and J 4 bases, with 21 bases left between them. Germline-derived CDR1 and CDR2 are DFQATT and SNEGSKA (reference sequence). The CDR3 protein is CSAYVGPTSGYGYTF. The CDR3 bases are TGCAGTGCCTATGTCGGGCCAACTTCGGGCTATGGCTACACCTTC.

J is TRBJ2-3 and V is TRBV29-1; D possibly matches TRBD1 or TRBD2 (6 bases each). The CDR3 is 16 amino acids. Germline CDR1 is SQVTM and CDR2 is ANQGSEA. V was clipped by 2 bases and J by 3 bases, with 18 bases between them. The CDR3: CSVEQGGGGGTDTQYF. The CDR3 nucleotides read TGCAGCGTTGAACAAGGAGGGGGTGGGGGGACAGATACGCAGTATTTT.

Worth noting for this clonotype: This sequence may be a read error, since a much larger clone differs from it by one base. The chain links TRBV7-8 to TRBJ1-2; no clear D. CDR3 length: 13 amino acids. V lost 4 bases and J 7 bases, leaving 13 bases between the germline ends. Germline V lookup: CDR1 SGHVS, CDR2 FQNEAQ. The CDR3 is CASSYLECLGYTF. Here the CDR3 DNA reads TGTGCCAGCAGCTACCTCGAATGCCTTGGCTACACCTTC.

This chain links TRBV6-1 with TRBJ2-7; 7 positions agree with TRBD1. V gave up 6 bases and J gave up 7 bases; unmatched junction bases: 15. The CDR3 totals 15 residues. Germline-derived CDR1 and CDR2 are MNHNS and SASEGT. Written as DNA, the CDR3 is TGTGCCAGCAGCGCAGGGACAGTCTCCGACAATGAGCAGTACTTC. This translates into CASSAGTVSDNEQYF.

This clonotype was seen ten or more times. Here the CDR3 reads CASSLSTATYEQYF. The CDR3 nucleotides are TGTGCCAGCAGCCTTTCGACAGCTACCTACGAGCAGTACTTC. V gene TRBV11-1 combines with J gene TRBJ2-7; maybe TRBD1 (5 bases). CDR3 length equals 14 residues. V was cut by 5 bases and J by 2 bases, with 13 bases left in between. Germline-derived CDR1 and CDR2 are SGHAT and FQDESV (reference sequence).

In its sample, this clonotype was seen a few times. V and J are TRBV20-1 and TRBJ1-2; D ambiguous. CDR3 length: 13 residues. Germline V CDR1 and CDR2: DFQATT, SNEGSKA (reference sequence). V was trimmed by 1 base and J by 8 bases, leaving 14 bases between them. CDR3 coding DNA: TGCAGTGCTAGAGGTCCCATGGCTTACGGCTACACCTTC. It translates to CSARGPMAYGYTF.

The chain recombines TRBV28 with TRBJ1-2; 8 nucleotides match TRBD1. The CDR3 length is 13 residues. Germline trimming cut 6 bases from V and 7 bases from J; bases unmatched to any gene: 7. In germline, CDR1 is MDHEN, CDR2 SYDVKM. CDR3: CASRISDRAGYTF. CDR3 sequence (DNA): TGTGCCAGCAGAATTTCGGACAGGGCTGGCTACACCTTC.

This clonotype was seen at least ten times. CDR3: CSAVPLGGGRGNEQFF. CDR3 in DNA: TGCAGTGCGGTTCCCCTCGGTGGGGGCAGGGGGAATGAGCAGTTCTTC. The V call is TRBV20-1, the J call TRBJ2-1; 7 nucleotides align to TRBD1. This CDR3 comprises 16 residues. The germline V gene encodes CDR1 DFQATT and CDR2 SNEGSKA (reference sequence). V shed 6 bases, J shed 7 bases, and the junction held 18 bases outside the gene matches.

The gene calls are TRBV5-6 and TRBJ2-2; D unresolved. V was clipped by 0 bases and J by 4 bases, with 16 bases between them. Germline V gives CDR1 SGHDT, CDR2 YYEEEE. CDR3 length: 17 amino acids. The CDR3 loop is CASSLAQSLTSTGELFF. In nucleotides, the CDR3 is TGTGCCAGCAGCTTGGCGCAGTCATTGACGAGCACCGGGGAGCTGTTTTTT.

This clonotype was seen repeatedly, ten times or more. V and J are TRBV9 and TRBJ2-1; 9 bases are a match to TRBD1. Germline CDR1 and CDR2: SGDLS and YYNGEE. V lost 7 bases and J lost 3; bases outside the gene matches: 8. The CDR3 contains 15 residues. Here the CDR3 reads CASSVGQGLYNEQFF. DNA of the CDR3: TGTGCCAGCTCGGTAGGACAGGGGCTCTACAATGAGCAGTTCTTC.

To note about this clonotype: At one end, the junction sequence differs from germline, possibly due to a read error. The V and J genes are TRBV4-2 and TRBJ2-3, with 12 nucleotides matching TRBD1. The CDR3 covers 15 residues. Germline assignment: CDR1 LGHNA and CDR2 YNFKEQ. CDR3 sequence reads: CAGSEGTGGADTQYF. The CDR3 DNA follows: TGTGCCGGCAGCGAAGGGACAGGGGGCGCAGATACGCAGTATTTT.

This clonotype was counted ten times or more. The rearrangement uses TRBV7-8 and TRBJ2-1; D remains unclear. The CDR3 runs to 15 residues. V was pared by 5 bases and J by 7 bases, with 18 bases between. The germline gives CDR1 SGHVS, CDR2 FQNEAQ. The CDR3 nucleotides are TGTGCCAGCAGCCTTAGGAACAGTCGATTAAATGAGCAGTTCTTC. This sequence encodes CASSLRNSRLNEQFF.

V is TRBV20-1 and J is TRBJ2-5, with 8 bases fitting TRBD2. Trimming at V came to 3 bases and at J to 0 bases, leaving 6 bases not matched to a gene. The CDR3 has 15 residues. Looked up from germline, CDR1 is DFQATT and CDR2 is SNEGSKA (reference sequence). The CDR3 DNA follows: TGCAGTGCTAGTAGAAGTAGCGGGGACCAAGAGACCCAGTACTTC. It is translated as CSASRSSGDQETQYF.

This clonotype was seen at least ten times. The chain employs TRBV29-1 and TRBJ2-3; 7 positions match TRBD2. CDR3 length: 15 residues. V trimming: 2 bases; J trimming: 0 bases; junction bases outside the gene matches: 5. CDR1 is SQVTM, CDR2 ANQGSEA, per germline. The CDR3 bases are TGCAGCGTTGAAAGGAGCGGGGATAGCACAGATACGCAGTATTTT. Its protein product is CSVERSGDSTDTQYF.

The chain employs TRBV20-1 and TRBJ2-1, with 7 bases lining up with TRBD1. The J call may be wrong; the DNA end is better matched by TRBJ2-7. This CDR3 spans 14 amino acids. Germline V gives CDR1 DFQATT, CDR2 SNEGSKA (reference sequence). CDR3 region: CSALGQKIYNEQYF. Written as DNA, the CDR3 is TGCAGTGCCCTGGGACAGAAAATATACAATGAGCAGTACTTC.